The clone carrying this T cell receptor beta chain appeared once. In the original workflow: By means of reference gene primer amplification, nucleated cell counts were estimated. Method: immunoSEQ multiplex PCR; TCRdb's copy keeps in-frame clones and lacks some. V and J calls and clone size are copied from that table; D and trimming were computed from the DNA. The table shows approximately 350,000 clones, with around 80% occurring only once. The source of the sample is a study of blood T cell repertoires in COVID-19. Turning to the study itself: COVID-19 samples collected from the United States, Italy and Spain covered acute and convalescent phases. Nucleic acid was either cDNA or gDNA, and it came from T cells, B-cell-depleted T cells, or PBMCs.

This CDR3 is built from 14 residues. V was shortened by 7 bases and J by 0 bases, with 10 bases between the two germline ends. Looked up from germline, CDR1 is WNHNN and CDR2 is SYGVQD (reference sequence). The clonotype comes from a man aged 25-45 years with active or convalescent COVID-19. Sequenced input: peripheral blood. This chain joins TRBV10-1 and TRBJ1-3; D gene uncertain. The CDR3 spells CASKIRDSGNTIYF. DNA for the CDR3: TGCGCCAGCAAGATCCGGGACTCTGGAAACACCATATATTTT.